One and the same sample provided the 17 T cell receptor beta chains below, sequenced in a study of blood T cells in healthy people across ages. With a J-beta primer mix and a sample-barcoded 5' primer, a second PCR ran about 7 to 12 cycles. A single record per CDR3 protein comes from TCRdb applying MiXCR to the 5' RACE reads. Of about 1.6 million distinct CDR3 sequences in the sample, about 32% are singletons; the top ten hold around 11%. Sequenced material: blood. These receptors all come from a woman aged 25 to 39 in good health.

This clonotype was seen more than once but under ten times. The chain recombines TRBV29-1 with TRBJ2-7; 9 bases are shared with TRBD1. In germline, CDR1 is SQVTM, CDR2 ANQGSEA. V dropped 6 bases and J dropped 3; count of bases not matched to a gene: 12. This CDR3 has 15 amino acids. In nucleotides, the CDR3 is TGCAGCGTCGAAAAAAGGGGACAGGGCAACTACGAGCAGTACTTC. Translating it yields CSVEKRGQGNYEQYF.

The CDR3 sequence: CAGSGQGYNEQFF. Here the CDR3 DNA reads TGTGCCGGCTCAGGACAGGGGTACAATGAGCAGTTCTTC. The chain recombines TRBV2 with TRBJ2-1; 9 bases are shared with TRBD1. V lost 11 bases to trimming and J lost 4 bases; unmatched junction nucleotides: 6. Germline V gene lookup returns CDR1 SNHLY and CDR2 FYNNEI. CDR3 length equals 13 residues.

This clonotype was found many times. The rearrangement uses TRBV9 and TRBJ2-5; D is ambiguous. Germline values: CDR1 SGDLS, CDR2 YYNGEE. CDR3 length: 14 amino acids. Trimming stripped 4 bases from V and 2 bases from J, with 12 bases between. The CDR3 is CASSSGAAQETQYF. The CDR3 DNA is TGTGCCAGCAGCTCAGGTGCGGCACAAGAGACCCAGTACTTC.

This clonotype was counted between two and nine times. CDR3 protein: CASSFTATSYEQYF. The CDR3 DNA is TGTGCCAGCAGTTTTACTGCGACCTCCTACGAGCAGTACTTC. The chain is built from TRBV27 and TRBJ2-7, with unresolved D. Germline assignment: CDR1 MNHEY and CDR2 SMNVEV (reference sequence). V was clipped by 3 bases and J by 0 bases, with 9 bases between them. The CDR3 spans 14 residues.

Details on this clonotype: One junction end disagrees with the germline gene, perhaps due to a read error. The chain couples TRBV6-1 to TRBJ1-2; 7 bases are shared with TRBD1. Germline CDR1 and CDR2: MNHNS and SASEGT. There are 14 residues in the CDR3. CDR3 region: CANSEPGGSGGYTF. The CDR3, as DNA: TGTGCCAACAGTGAACCAGGGGGATCTGGTGGCTACACCTTC.

The chain joins TRBV4-1 to TRBJ2-2; D might be TRBD1 (5 bases). Germline V gene lookup returns CDR1 MGHRA and CDR2 YSYEKL. The CDR3 is made up of 15 amino acids. The V end was cut by 2 bases, the J end by 1 base, with 8 bases between. CDR3 DNA: TGCGCCAGCAGCCAAACAGGTCAGAACACCGGGGAGCTGTTTTTT. It translates to CASSQTGQNTGELFF.

This chain links TRBV28 with TRBJ1-2; 9 bases agree with TRBD1. V lost 5 bases and J lost 6; bases outside the gene matches: 13. This CDR3 contains 16 residues. Per the germline V gene, CDR1 is MDHEN and CDR2 is SYDVKM. The CDR3 DNA follows: TGTGCCAGCAGTACCACGACAGGGGGTTATGTGGATGGCTACACCTTC. It codes for CASSTTTGGYVDGYTF.

The chain employs TRBV7-9 and TRBJ2-3; 8 bases are a match to TRBD2. V lost 3 bases and J lost 1; bases outside the gene matches: 3. This CDR3 contains 15 residues. Per the germline V gene, CDR1 is SEHNR and CDR2 is FQNEAQ (reference sequence). The CDR3 DNA reads TGTGCCAGCAGCTTCGTGCGGGGGGGCACAGATACGCAGTATTTT. The encoded protein is CASSFVRGGTDTQYF. Full variable domain (missing parts from reference TRBV7-9 and TRBJ2-3): DTGVSQNPRHKITKRGQNVTFRCDPISEHNRLYWYRQTLGQGPEFLTYFQNEAQLEKSRLLSDRFSAERPKGSFSTLEIQRTEQGDSAMYLCASSFVRGGTDTQYFGPGTRLTVL.

This clonotype occurred a few times. The chain combines TRBV28 with TRBJ2-4; 7 bases agree with TRBD2. The J segment lost 0 bases and the V segment lost 4 bases, leaving 9 bases of the junction unmatched. The CDR3 totals 17 residues. Germline V gene lookup returns CDR1 MDHEN and CDR2 SYDVKM. In nucleotides, the CDR3 is TGTGCCAGCAGTTGGGGGTGGGAGGGATTAGCCAAAAACATTCAGTACTTC. This encodes CASSWGWEGLAKNIQYF.

This clonotype was seen more than once but under ten times. The junction differs from germline at one of its ends, possibly a read error. The rearrangement links TRBV5-6 to TRBJ2-6; D is perhaps TRBD1 (5 bases). This CDR3 spans 15 amino acids. From germline, CDR1 is SGHDT and CDR2 YYEEEE. CDR3 in DNA: TGTGCCAGCAGCGCCCTTAGCTCTGGGGCCAACGTCCCGACTTTC. This codes for CASSALSSGANVPTF.

The rearrangement joins TRBV20-1 to TRBJ1-1, with a weak D call TRBD1 (6 bases). The CDR3 covers 13 residues. V was trimmed by 3 bases and J by 3 bases, leaving 11 bases between them. Germline-derived CDR1 and CDR2 are DFQATT and SNEGSKA (reference sequence). In DNA, the CDR3 is TGCAGTGCTAGCAGGGGATGGGACACTGAAGCTTTCTTT. This sequence encodes CSASRGWDTEAFF.

V and J are TRBV28 and TRBJ1-5; 9 bases are shared with TRBD1. Germline trimming cut 8 bases from V and 6 bases from J; bases unmatched to any gene: 5. The CDR3 contains 13 residues. Germline V gene sequence: CDR1 MDHEN, CDR2 SYDVKM. The CDR3 nucleotides are TGTGCCAGCCACAGGGGGCGAAGTCAGCCCCAGCATTTT. Its protein is CASHRGRSQPQHF.

J is TRBJ1-2 and V is TRBV3-1, with D tentatively TRBD1 (5 bases). The CDR3 is made up of 14 amino acids. Trimming took 2 bases from V and 0 from J, leaving 7 bases between them. Germline CDR1 reads LGHDT; CDR2 reads YNNKEL (reference sequence). CDR3 nucleotide sequence: TGTGCCAGCAGCCAATGGGGGGCTAACTATGGCTACACCTTC. This codes for CASSQWGANYGYTF. Variable domain in full (rest from reference TRBV3-1 and TRBJ1-2): DTAVSQTPKYLVTQMGNDKSIKCEQNLGHDTMYWYKQDSKKFLKIMFSYNNKELIINETVPNRFSPKSPDKAHLNLHINSLELGDSAVYFCASSQWGANYGYTFGSGTRLTVV.

This chain uses TRBV27 with TRBJ2-7; 7 nucleotides match TRBD1. V dropped 4 bases and J dropped 6; count of bases not matched to a gene: 12. This CDR3 is built from 15 residues. The germline gives CDR1 MNHEY, CDR2 SMNVEV (reference sequence). For the CDR3, the DNA is TGTGCCAGCAGTTCGCTTTTGACAGGGCTGGGCGAGCAGTACTTC. It is translated as CASSSLLTGLGEQYF.

The rearrangement uses TRBV3-1 and TRBJ2-7; 7 nucleotides match TRBD1. This CDR3 is 18 amino acids long. Germline CDR1 and CDR2: LGHDT and YNNKEL (reference sequence). The J segment lost 1 base and the V segment lost 1 base, leaving 13 bases of the junction unmatched. CDR3 DNA sequence: TGTGCCAGCAGCCAAGGCTACTGGGGCAGGGGGTTTTCCTACGAGCAGTACTTC. This encodes CASSQGYWGRGFSYEQYF.

The sample holds one count of this clonotype. The chain joins TRBV30 to TRBJ2-1; D ambiguous. The CDR3 totals 14 residues. Looked up from germline, CDR1 is GTSNPN and CDR2 is SVGIG (reference sequence). The CDR3 sequence is CAIEASEFGNEQFF. Written as DNA, the CDR3 is TGTGCGATAGAAGCCTCAGAGTTCGGCAATGAGCAGTTCTTC. The full variable domain, with the rest looked up from reference TRBV30 and TRBJ2-1, is SQTIHQWPATLVQPVGSPLSLECTVEGTSNPNLYWYRQAAGRGLQLLFYSVGIGQISSEVPQNLSASRPQDRQFILSSKKLLLSDSGFYLCAIEASEFGNEQFFGPGTRLTVL.

In its sample, this clonotype was seen many times. The chain couples TRBV27 to TRBJ2-3; no firm D call. This CDR3 comprises 12 residues. The V end was cut by 6 bases, the J end by 2 bases, with 6 bases between. Germline assignment: CDR1 MNHEY and CDR2 SMNVEV (reference sequence). The CDR3 loop is CASSSYTDTQYF. The CDR3 bases are TGTGCCAGCAGCTCCTACACAGATACGCAGTATTTT.